These 8 T cell receptor beta chains were sequenced from one sample in a study of post-analysis software for immune sequencing data. Whole-study findings and limits: Controls showed lower frequencies than patients for five TRBV segments, and TRBV5-6, TRBV5-1 and TRBV20-1 were among these.

Built from TCR beta cDNA, the libraries had unique molecular identifiers in them. TCRdb processed the PCR reads anew with MiXCR; each CDR3 protein has one entry. The data show around 770,000 distinct CDR3 sequences, under 60% seen once. Antigens for these TCRs are unknown. Sequenced sample: blood. The receptor source for this set is a girl aged 5 to 17 with multiple sclerosis.

The chain recombines TRBV7-6 with TRBJ1-6; a weak D match, TRBD1 (6 bases). The CDR3 totals 15 residues. Trimming pared 5 bases from V and 6 bases from J, leaving 14 bases between. CDR1 is SGHVS and CDR2 is FNYEAQ in the germline V gene. The chain's CDR3 is CASSADPRGNSPLHF. In DNA form, the CDR3 reads TGTGCCAGCAGCGCGGACCCCAGGGGTAATTCACCCCTCCACTTT.

Worth noting for this clonotype: The junction and the germline gene differ at one end; a read error may be behind it. V usage is TRBV24-1 and J usage is TRBJ1-6; D unresolved. There are 20 residues in the CDR3. Germline V gene sequence: CDR1 KGHDR, CDR2 SFDVKD. CDR3 amino acids: CATSDPGLAGGSSYNSPLHF. The CDR3 bases are TGTGCCACCAGTGACCCTGGACTAGCGGGAGGAAGCTCCTACAATTCACCCCTCCACTTT.

This sequence joins TRBV7-9 and TRBJ2-2; D is uncertain. Germline loops: CDR1 SEHNR, CDR2 FQNEAQ (reference sequence). Deletions cut 4 bases from V and 1 base from J, with 4 bases between. The CDR3 length is 13 residues. The CDR3 coding sequence is TGTGCCAGCAGCTCCAGGAACACCGGGGAGCTGTTTTTT. It translates to CASSSRNTGELFF.

This clonotype was seen at least ten times. This chain links TRBV7-2 with TRBJ2-5; maybe TRBD1 (6 bases). Germline loops: CDR1 SGHTA, CDR2 FQGNSA. Trimming stripped 5 bases from V and 1 base from J, with 14 bases between. This CDR3 has 15 residues. CDR3: CASSPMGHLQETQYF. The CDR3 nucleotides are TGTGCCAGCAGCCCCATGGGACACCTCCAAGAGACCCAGTACTTC.

This clonotype was detected a few times. The V call is TRBV4-2, the J call TRBJ2-1; D is unclear. V lost 8 bases and J lost 5, with 7 bases in between. CDR1 and CDR2 from the germline V gene are LGHNA and YNFKEQ. The CDR3 length is 11 residues. This CDR3 reads CASGQNNEQFF. The CDR3 DNA is TGTGCCAGCGGGCAGAACAATGAGCAGTTCTTC.

In regard to this clonotype: Germline and junction disagree at one end, which may indicate a read error. The chain employs TRBV20-1 and TRBJ2-7, with D perhaps assigned TRBD1 or TRBD2 (5 bases each). The CDR3 has 14 residues. The germline gives CDR1 DFQATT, CDR2 SNEGSKA (reference sequence). CDR3 sequence reads: CSASTGADSYEQYF. The DNA of the CDR3 is TGTAGTGCTAGTACCGGGGCGGATTCCTACGAGCAGTACTTC.

The J gene is TRBJ1-1, the V gene TRBV20-1; maybe TRBD1 (6 bases). Trimming took off 5 bases at V and 6 bases at J, with 16 bases between the two ends. The length of the CDR3 is 13 residues. The germline gives CDR1 DFQATT, CDR2 SNEGSKA (reference sequence). CDR3 amino acids: CSAQGTAGSEAFF. The DNA of the CDR3 is TGCAGTGCTCAGGGGACGGCGGGGTCTGAAGCTTTCTTT.

The table lists this clonotype with a few counts. This sequence joins TRBV29-1 and TRBJ2-5; the match to TRBD1 covers 12 bases. Germline lookup yields CDR1 SQVTM and CDR2 ANQGSEA. J gave up 5 bases and V 6 bases, and 13 bases lay outside the gene matches. This CDR3 region has 16 residues. The CDR3 nucleotides are TGCAGCGTGACCCCGGGACAGGGGGCGAATGCGGAGACCCAGTACTTC. Translated, it gives CSVTPGQGANAETQYF.